Listed here are 21 T cell receptor beta chains from one sample, sequenced in a study of cytomegalovirus exposure and HLA in healthy donors. Assay: immunoSEQ multiplex PCR; the TCRdb copy retains only in-frame clones and omits some. The data hold around 150,000 clones, with roughly nine tenths observed a single time. The source material was PBMCs. The receptor set was obtained from a woman in her twenties or thirties in good health and CMV-seronegative.

The V and J genes are TRBV7-3 and TRBJ2-7; possibly TRBD2 for D (7 bases). Trimming left V 6 bases short and J 2 bases short, with 17 bases between. Germline CDR1 reads SGHTA; CDR2 reads FQGTGA. There are 15 residues in the CDR3. CDR3 sequence: CASSRGASGPYEQYF. The CDR3 region has the DNA TGTGCCAGCAGTCGGGGGGCTAGCGGACCCTACGAGCAGTACTTC. The full variable domain, with the rest looked up from reference TRBV7-3 and TRBJ2-7, is GAGVSQTPSNKVTEKGKYVELRCDPISGHTALYWYRQSLGQGPEFLIYFQGTGAADDSGLPNDRFFAVRPEGSVSTLKIQRTERGDSAVYLCASSRGASGPYEQYFGPGTRLTVT.

CDR3 nucleotides: TGTGCCAGCAAATCCCAGGGGATCGCCAACACTGAAGCTTTCTTT. Protein sequence: CASKSQGIANTEAFF. The rearrangement links TRBV6-5 to TRBJ1-1, with TRBD1 as a possible D gene (6 bases). V was shortened by 7 bases and J by 2 bases, with 17 bases between the two germline ends. Per the germline V gene, CDR1 is MNHEY and CDR2 is SVGAGI. The CDR3 consists of 15 residues.

CDR3 in amino acids: CASSISKTGSVIYGYTF. In DNA form, the CDR3 reads TGTGCCAGCAGCATTTCAAAGACAGGGTCGGTCATTTATGGCTACACCTTC. The chain links TRBV9 to TRBJ1-2, with 7 bases lining up with TRBD1. The V segment lost 4 bases and the J segment 5 bases; nucleotides outside the gene matches: 17. CDR3 length: 17 residues. CDR1 and CDR2 (germline): SGDLS, YYNGEE.

The genes are TRBV21-1 and TRBJ2-1; the D call TRBD2 from the table was never checked on the DNA. TRBV21-1 is a documented pseudogene. The CDR3 is 14 residues long. Here the CDR3 reads CASSSVRSGNEQFF. CDR3 DNA sequence: TGTGCCAGCAGCTCCGTCAGGAGCGGCAATGAGCAGTTCTTC.

This sequence joins TRBV7-8 and TRBJ2-6; 8 bases line up with TRBD1. The CDR3 covers 17 residues. The germline gives CDR1 SGHVS, CDR2 FQNEAQ. V trimming: 5 bases; J trimming: 2 bases; junction bases outside the gene matches: 8. This chain's CDR3 is CASSVGPQGAGANVLTF. CDR3 DNA sequence: TGTGCCAGCAGCGTCGGCCCACAGGGGGCTGGGGCCAACGTCCTGACTTTC.

In this sample, this clone turned up once. V and J are TRBV28 and TRBJ2-1; 7 bases fit TRBD1. Trimming removed 2 bases from V and 4 bases from J; junction bases left unmatched: 5. The CDR3 totals 15 residues. Germline V gene lookup returns CDR1 MDHEN and CDR2 SYDVKM. The CDR3 nucleotides read TGTGCCAGCAGTTTAAGCCCGGGACAGTACAATGAGCAGTTCTTC. This sequence encodes CASSLSPGQYNEQFF. The whole variable domain, remainder taken from reference TRBV28 and TRBJ2-1, is DVKVTQSSRYLVKRTGEKVFLECVQDMDHENMFWYRQDPGLGLRLIYFSYDVKMKEKGDIPEGYSVSREKKERFSLILESASTNQTSMYLCASSLSPGQYNEQFFGPGTRLTVL.

The chain uses TRBV12-5 and TRBJ1-4; D is undetermined. This CDR3 spans 14 amino acids. Trimming stripped 4 bases from V and 0 bases from J, with 6 bases between. Germline V gene data show CDR1 as LGHNT and CDR2 as FRNRAP. CDR3 in amino acids: CASGSTATNEKLFF. The CDR3 DNA reads TGTGCTAGTGGTTCCACTGCAACTAATGAAAAACTGTTTTTT.

The CDR3 region is CSAPSNTEAFF. The CDR3 nucleotides are TGCAGCGCCCCCTCGAACACTGAAGCTTTCTTT. The V call is TRBV29-1, the J call TRBJ1-1; D is unclear. The CDR3 runs to 11 residues. Trimming removed 7 bases from V and 1 base from J, with 7 bases in between. Germline-derived CDR1 and CDR2 are SQVTM and ANQGSEA. The variable domain in full, completed from reference TRBV29-1 and TRBJ1-1, reads SAVISQKPSRDICQRGTSLTIQCQVDSQVTMMFWYRQQPGQSLTLIATANQGSEATYESGFVIDKFPISRPNLTFSTLTVSNMSPEDSSIYLCSAPSNTEAFFGQGTRLTVV.

CDR3 DNA: TGTGCCAGCTCACCGCAGGGTCCCCCCCTGGAAAAACTGTTTTTT. This codes for CASSPQGPPLEKLFF. This chain uses TRBV18 with TRBJ1-4; tentatively, D is TRBD1 (5 bases). The CDR3 is 15 amino acids. Germline CDR1 is KGHSH and CDR2 is LQKENI. Between the trimmed V and J ends, which lost 3 bases and 8 bases, there was a span of 16 bases.

The chain employs TRBV4-2 and TRBJ2-7, with D uncertain. Deletions cut 0 bases from V and 4 bases from J, with 13 bases between. This CDR3 comprises 15 residues. Germline CDR1 LGHNA, CDR2 YNFKEQ. The chain's CDR3 is CASSQEKGLGYEQYF. The CDR3 nucleotides read TGTGCCAGCAGCCAAGAGAAAGGGCTGGGATACGAGCAGTACTTC.

The gene calls are TRBV2 and TRBJ1-4; D ambiguous. There are 13 residues in the CDR3. Per the germline V gene, CDR1 is SNHLY and CDR2 is FYNNEI. V was trimmed by 5 bases and J by 5 bases, leaving 9 bases between them. The CDR3 loop is CASSQAKNEKLFF. In nucleotides, the CDR3 is TGTGCCAGCAGTCAGGCAAAAAATGAAAAACTGTTTTTT.

This clone was seen more than once but under ten times. The genes are TRBV10-3 and TRBJ1-5; D call uncertain. Trimming left V 3 bases short and J 3 bases short, with 9 bases between. Germline CDR1 is ENHRY and CDR2 is SYGVKD. CDR3 length equals 14 residues. In DNA, the CDR3 is TGTGCCATCAGTGATGGAGGGTACAATCAGCCCCAGCATTTT. Protein product: CAISDGGYNQPQHF.

This clone appeared once. The J gene is TRBJ2-3, the V gene TRBV28; 9 bases align to TRBD2. Germline loops: CDR1 MDHEN, CDR2 SYDVKM. The CDR3 loop spans 17 amino acids. Losses at the gene ends were 2 bases for V and 0 bases for J; bases not matched to a gene: 6. The CDR3 protein is CASSLGSLAGSTDTQYF. In DNA, the CDR3 is TGTGCCAGCAGTTTAGGTAGCCTAGCGGGGAGCACAGATACGCAGTATTTT.

The chain combines TRBV4-1 with TRBJ2-7; 7 bases agree with TRBD1. From germline, CDR1 is MGHRA and CDR2 YSYEKL. J lost 1 base, V lost 4 bases, and 7 bases had no gene match. The CDR3 has 15 residues. The CDR3 region is CASSPRDSDSYEQYF. Here the CDR3 DNA reads TGCGCCAGCAGCCCCCGGGACAGTGATTCCTACGAGCAGTACTTC.

The chain uses TRBV5-6 and TRBJ2-2, with D uncertain. The CDR3 sequence is 13 residues long. Germline V CDR1 and CDR2: SGHDT, YYEEEE. Trimming took 4 bases from V and 6 from J, leaving 10 bases between them. The CDR3 DNA reads TGTGCCAGCAGCCAGGCCGGGCCCGGGGAGCTGTTTTTT. Translated: CASSQAGPGELFF.

This clone was seen a single time. The chain recombines TRBV13 with TRBJ2-3; TRBD2 aligns across 12 bases. Germline lookup yields CDR1 PRHDT and CDR2 FYEKMQ (reference sequence). J gave up 7 bases and V 5 bases, and 10 bases lay outside the gene matches. The CDR3 is 16 residues long. This CDR3 reads CASSLGLAGLLNTQYF. CDR3 in DNA: TGTGCCAGCAGCCTTGGACTAGCGGGATTATTGAATACGCAGTATTTT.

J is TRBJ2-7 and V is TRBV28; 13 nucleotides agree with TRBD2. After removal of 4 bases from V and 4 bases from J, the junction contained 7 bases not matched to a gene. CDR3 size: 16 residues. Germline V lookup: CDR1 MDHEN, CDR2 SYDVKM. Here the CDR3 reads CASSSVTSGRAYEQYF. The DNA of the CDR3 is TGTGCCAGCAGTTCCGTAACTAGCGGGAGGGCATACGAGCAGTACTTC.

The chain has TRBV5-6 and TRBJ2-2; D not resolved. Trimming pared 4 bases from V and 4 bases from J, leaving 5 bases between. The germline V gene encodes CDR1 SGHDT and CDR2 YYEEEE. CDR3 length: 12 amino acids. Here the CDR3 reads CASSHATGELFF. The CDR3 DNA follows: TGTGCCAGCAGCCACGCCACCGGGGAGCTGTTTTTT. The full variable domain, completed using reference TRBV5-6 and TRBJ2-2, is DAGVTQSPTHLIKTRGQQVTLRCSPKSGHDTVSWYQQALGQGPQFIFQYYEEEERQRGNFPDRFSGHQFPNYSSELNVNALLLGDSALYLCASSHATGELFFGEGSRLTVL.

The rearrangement joins TRBV2 to TRBJ2-5, with D possibly TRBD1 on 6 matching bases. There are 12 residues in the CDR3. Germline CDR1 is SNHLY and CDR2 is FYNNEI. V dropped 6 bases and J dropped 7 bases, with 12 bases sitting between them. CDR3 protein: CASRQGFGTQYF. The CDR3, as DNA: TGTGCCAGCAGACAGGGTTTCGGGACCCAGTACTTC.

The rearrangement uses TRBV5-1 and TRBJ2-1; D remains unclear. Trimming stripped 2 bases from V and 1 base from J, with 7 bases between. This CDR3 spans 14 amino acids. The germline V gene encodes CDR1 SGHRS and CDR2 YFSETQ. This chain's CDR3 is CASSFASSYNEQFF. In nucleotides, the CDR3 is TGCGCCAGCAGCTTCGCGAGTTCCTACAATGAGCAGTTCTTC.

The V gene is TRBV5-4, the J gene TRBJ1-2; 8 bases line up with TRBD1. Germline loops: CDR1 SGHNT, CDR2 YYREEE (reference sequence). The CDR3 contains 15 residues. The V and J ends lost 4 bases and 3 bases, in that order; junction bases with no gene match: 8. The CDR3 nucleotides are TGTGCCAGCAGCCCTCAACAGGGGGTTGACTATGGCTACACCTTC. Translation: CASSPQQGVDYGYTF.